The T cell receptor beta chain described here comes from a study of early T cells in non-severe SARS-CoV-2 infection. The wider study: Unsorted whole-blood RNA was sequenced in bulk, leaving chains unpaired.

The V end lost 5 bases, the J end lost 7 bases, and 27 bases lay between the germline ends. CDR1 and CDR2 (germline): MNHEY, SVGAGI. The CDR3 covers 18 residues. Individually, cDNA molecules had unique molecular identifiers attached to them. TCRdb re-called the 5' RACE reads through MiXCR, storing one row per CDR3 protein. In the table there are 90,000 to 120,000 distinct CDR3 sequences, 8.5% to 14% of which are singletons. This clonotype was seen only a few times. Antigen: not known. Study-wide points: VDJdb matches were skewed toward anti-spike CD8 T cell responses.

Input material: whole blood. This sequence joins TRBV6-5 and TRBJ2-1; D is possibly TRBD2 (6 bases). The clonotype comes from an adult who was a healthcare worker with PCR-confirmed SARS-CoV-2 infection or an uninfected control (not recorded which). CDR3 nucleotides: TGTGCCAGCAGTCGCCTCCCATCCGGGACGAGCGGGTCGAATGAGCAGTTCTTC. Encoded protein: CASSRLPSGTSGSNEQFF.